The rows below give T cell receptor beta chains drawn from one sample of a study of control samples from healthy donors and cancer patients. Sequenced by immunoSEQ multiplex PCR; TCRdb stores in-frame clones only, minus some. Of over 200,000 clones listed, over 70% are singletons. Sequencing was performed on PBMCs. The receptor source for this set is a woman between 55 and 75 years old with lung cancer. The CDR3 runs from the conserved cysteine through the conserved F or W. D genes are given only for firm matches. Clone size, where shown, is once, few, many, or a class for clones that have expanded.

V gene	clone size	J gene	D gene	CDR3 protein	CDR3 DNA
TRBV11-2	NA	TRBJ2-7	TRBD2	CASSYAGGTYEQYF	TGTGCCAGCAGCTACGCGGGGGGTACCTACGAGCAGTACTTC
TRBV9	NA	TRBJ2-5	TRBD1	CASSPRQGETQYF	TGTGCCAGCAGCCCCAGACAGGGAGAGACCCAGTACTTC
TRBV2	NA	TRBJ1-5	NA	CASSEATDNQPQHF	TGTGCCAGCAGTGAAGCGACAGATAATCAGCCCCAGCATTTT
TRBV2	NA	TRBJ1-1	TRBD1	CASSLTGGNTEAFF	TGTGCCAGCAGCCTGACAGGGGGCAACACTGAAGCTTTCTTT
TRBV28	NA	TRBJ2-1	TRBD1	CASSLTGSINNEQFF	TGTGCCAGCAGTTTGACAGGGTCGATTAACAATGAGCAGTTCTTC
TRBV5-4	NA	TRBJ1-3	NA	CASSAGTGNTIYF	TGTGCCAGCAGCGCGGGGACAGGAAACACCATATATTTT
TRBV28	NA	TRBJ2-7	NA	CASLEGGAYEQYF	TGTGCCAGCCTGGAAGGGGGGGCCTACGAGCAGTACTTC
TRBV10-2	once	TRBJ1-4	NA	CASRDSAAGQEKLFF	TGCGCCAGCAGGGACTCGGCGGCAGGGCAGGAAAAACTGTTTTTT
TRBV19	NA	TRBJ1-6	TRBD1	CASSAKTGSGNSPLHF	TGTGCCAGTAGTGCTAAGACAGGGTCTGGTAATTCACCCCTCCACTTT
TRBV14	once	TRBJ2-4	NA	CASSQIPGRVKNIQYF	TGTGCCAGCAGCCAGATACCGGGACGGGTTAAAAACATTCAGTACTTC
TRBV5-1	NA	TRBJ2-1	NA	CASSVGKNNEQFF	TGCGCCAGCAGCGTAGGCAAGAACAATGAGCAGTTCTTC
TRBV2	NA	TRBJ2-7	TRBD1	CASGRDRGAHEQYF	TGTGCCAGCGGAAGGGACAGGGGGGCCCACGAGCAGTACTTC
TRBV10-1	NA	TRBJ2-1	TRBD1	CASSPGTEPNEQFF	TGCGCCAGCAGTCCCGGGACAGAGCCGAATGAGCAGTTCTTC
TRBV28	NA	TRBJ1-2	NA	CASSGSYGYTF	TGTGCCAGCAGTGGCAGCTATGGCTACACCTTC
TRBV18	NA	TRBJ1-2	NA	CASSPLDQGGGYTF	TGTGCCAGCTCCCCCCTTGACCAGGGAGGGGGCTACACCTTC
TRBV2	NA	TRBJ1-6	NA	CASREQVVDSPLHF	TGTGCCAGCAGGGAACAGGTTGTAGATTCACCCCTCCACTTT
TRBV15	NA	TRBJ1-5	TRBD1	CATSTLGQGGNQPQHF	TGTGCCACCAGCACCCTCGGACAGGGGGGAAATCAGCCCCAGCATTTT
TRBV6-4	few	TRBJ1-1	TRBD1	CASSAQGAGTEAFF	TGTGCCAGCAGTGCTCAGGGGGCAGGCACTGAAGCTTTCTTT
TRBV27	once	TRBJ1-5	NA	CASSPNRDSNQPQHF	TGTGCCAGCAGTCCTAACCGGGACAGCAATCAGCCCCAGCATTTT
TRBV7-9	NA	TRBJ2-1	NA	CASSPQGINNEQFF	TGTGCCAGCAGCCCACAGGGTATAAACAATGAGCAGTTCTTC
TRBV7-2	NA	TRBJ1-4	NA	CASTPGQGWPNEKLFF	TGTGCCAGCACCCCAGGGCAGGGGTGGCCTAATGAAAAACTGTTTTTT
TRBV6-5	NA	TRBJ1-3	TRBD1	CASSLDRALNTIYF	TGTGCCAGCAGTTTGGACAGGGCCTTAAACACCATATATTTT
TRBV5-1	NA	TRBJ2-2	NA	CASGPSSGTGELFF	TGCGCCAGCGGTCCTAGTTCGGGCACCGGGGAGCTGTTTTTT
TRBV5-5	NA	TRBJ1-4	NA	CASLPRAGNEKLFF	TGTGCCAGCCTTCCGAGGGCCGGAAATGAAAAACTGTTTTTT
TRBV11-1	NA	TRBJ2-1	TRBD1	CASSFGTASYNEQFF	TGTGCCAGCAGCTTTGGGACAGCTTCATACAATGAGCAGTTCTTC